Each of the 16 T cell receptor beta chains below was sequenced from the same sample in a study of blood T cell repertoires in COVID-19. This table comes from immunoSEQ multiplex PCR, and its TCRdb copy is limited to in-frame clones, with some not included. The sample consists of about 230,000 clones, over 70% of them appearing once. The sample comprised peripheral blood. The receptors derive from a woman aged 80 or older with acute or convalescent COVID-19.

V gene TRBV19 combines with J gene TRBJ1-6; 10 bases map to TRBD1. J gave up 9 bases and V 5 bases, and 10 bases lay outside the gene matches. The CDR3 extends over 16 amino acids. Germline CDR1 LNHDA, CDR2 SQIVND (reference sequence). The CDR3 DNA is TGTGCCAGTAGTCCTCTATCGGGACAGGGGACTTCACCCCTCCACTTT. Residues: CASSPLSGQGTSPLHF.

The chain is built from TRBV2 and TRBJ1-6; weak D call: TRBD1 (5 bases). V was cut by 4 bases and J by 7 bases, with 14 bases left in between. Looked up from germline, CDR1 is SNHLY and CDR2 is FYNNEI. The length of the CDR3 is 15 residues. CDR3: CASSGAGRGNSPLHF. The CDR3 DNA reads TGTGCCAGCAGTGGTGCCGGACGGGGGAATTCACCCCTCCACTTT.

The CDR3 loop reads CASSQSDSNQPQHF. CDR3 sequence (DNA): TGTGCCAGCAGCCAAAGCGACAGCAATCAGCCCCAGCATTTT. The chain employs TRBV3-1 (or the pseudogene TRBV3-2) and TRBJ1-5; D gene unclear. Germline V gene sequence: CDR1 LGHDT, CDR2 YNNKEL (reference sequence). The CDR3 length is 14 residues. V was pared by 2 bases and J by 1 base, with 6 bases between.

The rearrangement uses TRBV4-1 and TRBJ1-2, with 7 bases that match TRBD1. The CDR3 covers 15 residues. Germline V CDR1 and CDR2: MGHRA, YSYEKL. After removal of 2 bases from V and 3 bases from J, the junction contained 6 bases not matched to a gene. This CDR3 is CASSQTAGQHYGYTF. CDR3 DNA: TGCGCCAGCAGCCAAACCGCGGGACAGCACTATGGCTACACCTTC.

This chain connects TRBV6-5 to TRBJ1-1; tentative D call: TRBD1 (5 bases). The germline V and J ends were trimmed by 2 bases and 6 bases, with 13 bases remaining between them. The CDR3 is 14 amino acids. Germline values: CDR1 MNHEY, CDR2 SVGAGI. In DNA, the CDR3 is TGTGCCAGCAGTTACGAGGAGGGGATCCCTGAAGCTTTCTTT. Protein: CASSYEEGIPEAFF.

This chain links TRBV6-5 with TRBJ2-1, with D unclear. The V and J ends lost 6 bases and 4 bases respectively, with 13 bases between them. This CDR3 is built from 14 residues. CDR1 MNHEY and CDR2 SVGAGI come from the germline V gene. This CDR3 is CASSRPLGYNEQFF. The DNA for the CDR3 is TGTGCCAGCAGCCGACCTCTCGGGTACAATGAGCAGTTCTTC.

The chain combines TRBV12-3 or TRBV12-4 with TRBJ2-1; TRBD2 is a possible D gene (6 bases). V was trimmed by 5 bases and J by 14 bases, leaving 19 bases between them. CDR3 length: 13 residues. CDR3 sequence reads: CASSEATGRHEFF. The CDR3 nucleotides are TGTGCCAGCAGTGAAGCGACTGGGAGGCATGAGTTCTTC.

This clone was observed a handful of times. The same CDR3 can be traced to other DNA sequences in this sample. The rearrangement joins TRBV5-1 to TRBJ2-2; no definite D call. Germline V gene lookup returns CDR1 SGHRS and CDR2 YFSETQ. V lost 0 bases and J lost 1, with 4 bases in between. The CDR3 contains 14 residues. DNA for the CDR3: TGCGCCAGCAGCTTGGGACAGAACACCGGGGAGCTGTTTTTT. Its translation is CASSLGQNTGELFF. Together with reference TRBV5-1 and TRBJ2-2, the CDR3 gives the full variable domain: KAGVTQTPRYLIKTRGQQVTLSCSPISGHRSVSWYQQTPGQGLQFLFEYFSETQRNKGNFPGRFSGRQFSNSRSEMNVSTLELGDSALYLCASSLGQNTGELFFGEGSRLTVL.

This clone was observed a single time. The J gene is TRBJ1-5, the V gene TRBV5-1; no definite D call. CDR1 and CDR2 from the germline V gene are SGHRS and YFSETQ. The length of the CDR3 is 15 residues. The V and J ends lost 1 base and 1 base respectively, with 9 bases between them. CDR3 loop: CASSLSSGSNQPQHF. The CDR3 DNA reads TGCGCCAGCAGCTTGAGTAGCGGGAGCAATCAGCCCCAGCATTTT.

The rearrangement links TRBV18 to TRBJ2-5, with 8 positions matching TRBD2. V lost 0 bases, J lost 7 bases, and 10 bases stayed unmatched. From germline, CDR1 is KGHSH and CDR2 LQKENI. The CDR3 loop spans 16 amino acids. The CDR3 sequence is CASSPPSGGAAGTQYF. The CDR3 DNA sequence: TGTGCCAGCTCACCACCTTCGGGGGGGGCCGCCGGGACCCAGTACTTC.

The J gene is TRBJ1-1, the V gene TRBV11-1; D is uncertain. Deletions cut 2 bases from V and 5 bases from J, with 15 bases between. The CDR3 runs 15 residues. Germline CDR1 is SGHAT and CDR2 is FQDESV (reference sequence). This CDR3 reads CASSLFPPGRTEAFF. The DNA of the CDR3 is TGTGCCAGCAGCTTATTCCCGCCTGGGAGGACTGAAGCTTTCTTT. Using reference TRBV11-1 and TRBJ1-1 for the parts outside the CDR3, the full variable domain is EAEVAQSPRYKITEKSQAVAFWCDPISGHATLYWYRQILGQGPELLVQFQDESVVDDSQLPKDRFSAERLKGVDSTLKIQPAELGDSAMYLCASSLFPPGRTEAFFGQGTRLTVV.

The chain uses TRBV7-6 and TRBJ2-1; 7 bases align to TRBD2. The CDR3 extends over 15 amino acids. Germline-derived CDR1 and CDR2 are SGHVS and FNYEAQ. Losses at the gene ends were 5 bases for V and 8 bases for J; bases not matched to a gene: 12. The CDR3 nucleotides are TGTGCCAGCAGCCTTACTAGCGACCTTAGGGATGAGCAGTTCTTC. Protein sequence: CASSLTSDLRDEQFF.

This sequence joins TRBV30 and TRBJ1-1, with a possible D match to TRBD1 (5 bases). The length of the CDR3 is 13 residues. Germline V gene data show CDR1 as GTSNPN and CDR2 as SVGIG (reference sequence). V was pared by 6 bases and J by 1 base, with 12 bases between. DNA for the CDR3: TGTGCCTGCGCGGGGCAGCCGAACACTGAAGCTTTCTTT. It specifies CACAGQPNTEAFF. The variable domain in full, with the rest retrieved from reference TRBV30 and TRBJ1-1, is SQTIHQWPATLVQPVGSPLSLECTVEGTSNPNLYWYRQAAGRGLQLLFYSVGIGQISSEVPQNLSASRPQDRQFILSSKKLLLSDSGFYLCACAGQPNTEAFFGQGTRLTVV.

This chain connects TRBV19 to TRBJ2-2, with unresolved D. V dropped 7 bases and J dropped 0 bases, with 12 bases sitting between them. CDR3 length: 15 residues. The V gene's germline CDR1 is LNHDA and CDR2 SQIVND (reference sequence). CDR3 in amino acids: CASKIAHANTGELFF. DNA for the CDR3: TGTGCCAGTAAAATAGCCCACGCGAACACCGGGGAGCTGTTTTTT. Variable domain in full (rest from reference TRBV19 and TRBJ2-2): DGGITQSPKYLFRKEGQNVTLSCEQNLNHDAMYWYRQDPGQGLRLIYYSQIVNDFQKGDIAEGYSVSREKKESFPLTVTSAQKNPTAFYLCASKIAHANTGELFFGEGSRLTVL.

This chain uses TRBV10-1 with TRBJ1-5; D is unresolved. The CDR3 consists of 13 residues. Germline V gene lookup returns CDR1 WNHNN and CDR2 SYGVQD (reference sequence). V lost 10 bases and J lost 6, with 16 bases in between. The CDR3 nucleotides read TGCGCCAACCCAAGGAGGGCGGCTCAGCCCCAGCATTTT. This encodes CANPRRAAQPQHF.

Notes on this clone: Other DNA variants within this sample encode the same CDR3. This rearrangement joins TRBV6-5 to TRBJ1-2; D not certain. Between the trimmed V and J ends, which lost 6 bases and 3 bases, there was a span of 8 bases. The germline CDR1 and CDR2 sequences are MNHEY and SVGAGI. CDR3 length: 12 amino acids. CDR3 residues: CASSPTDYGYTF. In nucleotides, the CDR3 is TGTGCCAGCAGCCCCACAGACTATGGCTACACCTTC.